Reported below is one T cell receptor beta chain. A Seattle source enrolled patients during active infection and followed them longitudinally. These data belong to a study of blood T cell repertoires in COVID-19. Looking at the study overall: The samples span acute and convalescent COVID-19 from the United States, Italy and Spain. The cDNA or gDNA used as material had been derived from T cells, B-cell-depleted T cells, or PBMCs.

Looked up from germline, CDR1 is SGHRS and CDR2 is YFSETQ. Trimming removed 0 bases from V and 0 bases from J; junction bases left unmatched: 10. The CDR3 covers 19 residues. The authors' processing: Reference gene primer amplification in the assay estimated nucleated cell counts. Assay: immunoSEQ multiplex PCR; the TCRdb copy retains only in-frame clones and omits some. The V and J calls and clone size are taken from that table; D and trimming were inferred from the DNA. Among nearly 300,000 clones listed, approximately 84% were seen once. The TCR comes from a human donor with COVID-19, enrolled during active disease. The donor label of this sample is uncertain. This rearrangement joins TRBV5-1 to TRBJ2-4; 9 bases line up with TRBD1. The sample consisted of peripheral blood. CDR3 sequence: CASSLAPGQGMVAKNIQYF. The DNA for the CDR3 is TGCGCCAGCAGCTTGGCCCCGGGACAGGGAATGGTAGCCAAAAACATTCAGTACTTC.